The T cell receptor (beta chain) described here comes from a study of blood T cell repertoires in COVID-19 (dated by TCRdb to the early 2020s). About the full investigation: For ImmuneRACE Cohort 3, a participant was defined as recovered based on two consecutive negative NP/OP PCR tests, clearance by a healthcare professional, or resolution of symptoms. The collaborator samples originated in the United States, Italy and Spain and spanned the acute and convalescent phases of COVID-19. The prospective study material was composed of cDNA or gDNA derived from T cells, B-cell-depleted T cells, or PBMCs. The dataset comprised deeply sampled blood TCRbeta repertoires from subjects exposed to, actively infected with, or recovered from COVID-19. The repertoires were made available in a free public database intended to serve as a resource for research on the immune response to SARS-CoV-2. Samples were obtained from the ongoing ImmuneRACE study (first 160 participants) and from 1,200 or so subjects provided by 6 global collaborators. Nearly every sample came with metadata listing a de-identified subject ID, COVID-19 status, age in years and sex. Where available, HLA class I and class II types were taken from metadata supplied by the sample provider and were not determined by assay-based typing.

Enrolling through a virtual design, the prospective study's participants ranged in age from roughly 18 to 89 years and lived across roughly 23 United States geographic areas. In the prospective study, participants were assigned to cohorts based on the clinical history participants reported in a screening survey and a study questionnaire. In the prospective study, mobile phlebotomists collected whole blood, serum and a nasopharyngeal or oropharyngeal swab from each participant. Participants in the prospective study had the option to provide additional blood draws and questionnaires over a roughly two-month period. Before DNA extraction, prospective study blood samples were shipped either frozen or at room temperature. The immunoSEQ Assay, a bias-controlled multiplex PCR, was used to amplify TCRbeta CDR3 regions from genomic DNA. The original methods were these. Within the assay, amplification of reference gene primers was used to estimate how many nucleated cells each sample contained. To quantify the absolute abundance of each unique TCRbeta CDR3 rearrangement, sequence reads were collapsed and filtered. For each sample, productive Simpson clonality was calculated as the square root of Simpson's diversity index across productive rearrangements. Here the immuneACCESS table is served through TCRdb, limited to in-frame sequences with V and J called. Missing clones are a known gap in these copies; in checked studies unresolved V genes cover under half, and the rest lacks a known reason. The D gene and trimming were derived from the DNA, and the V and J assignments and clone size from that table. For this sample the table gives 150,000 to 200,000 clones, of which 70% to 90% were detected only once. The top ten clonotypes cover about 26% of the sample.

Overall study outcomes, separate from this receptor: Clinical and demographic metadata were provided uncurated, with the amount varying by source and participant.

Of note for this clone: Its antigen remains undetermined. There are no base qualities to consult, and no much larger clone falls within one base.

The CDR3 starts with the cysteine, ends with the phenylalanine, and has 16 residues. Kept here is only the CDR3 DNA, which spans 48 bases and is read in frame from base 1. V lost 9 bases and J lost 1 base, and the count of bases not matched to a germline gene is 9. The germline V gene specifies MDHEN as CDR1 and SYDVKM as CDR2. Sequencing was performed on PBMCs or T cells enriched from blood (not recorded which). The chain couples TRBV28 to TRBJ2-2, with TRBD1 identical over 9 junction bases. The sequence was obtained from a woman between 40 and 50 years old in a cohort exposed to, infected with or recovered from COVID-19 (not recorded which). The bases are TGTGCCAGAACCTACAGGGGGCCGGGGAACACCGGGGAGCTGTTTTTT. Translation gives CARTYRGPGNTGELFF.